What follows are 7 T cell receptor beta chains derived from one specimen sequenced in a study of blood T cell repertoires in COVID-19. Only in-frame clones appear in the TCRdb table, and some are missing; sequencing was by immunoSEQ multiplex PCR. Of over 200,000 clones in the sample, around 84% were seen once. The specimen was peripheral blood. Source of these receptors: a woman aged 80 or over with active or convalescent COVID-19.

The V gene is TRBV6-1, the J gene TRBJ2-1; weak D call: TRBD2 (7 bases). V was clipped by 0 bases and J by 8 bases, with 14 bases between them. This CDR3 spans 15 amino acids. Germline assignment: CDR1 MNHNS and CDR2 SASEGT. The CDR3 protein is CASSEAYGGRDEQFF. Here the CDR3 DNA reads TGTGCCAGCAGTGAAGCGTACGGGGGGCGGGATGAGCAGTTCTTC.

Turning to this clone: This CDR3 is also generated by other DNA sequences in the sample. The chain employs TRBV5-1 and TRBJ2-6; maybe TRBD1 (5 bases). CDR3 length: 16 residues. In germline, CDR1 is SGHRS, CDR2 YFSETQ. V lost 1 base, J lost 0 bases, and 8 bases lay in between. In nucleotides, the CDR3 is TGCGCCAGCAGCTTGCCCGACAGCTCTGGGGCCAACGTCCTGACTTTC. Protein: CASSLPDSSGANVLTF.

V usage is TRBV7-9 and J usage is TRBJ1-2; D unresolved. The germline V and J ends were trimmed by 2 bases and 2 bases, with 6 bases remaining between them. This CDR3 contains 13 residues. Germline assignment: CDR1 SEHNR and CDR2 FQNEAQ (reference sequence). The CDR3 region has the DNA TGTGCCAGCAGCTTACTTATAAACTATGGCTACACCTTC. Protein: CASSLLINYGYTF. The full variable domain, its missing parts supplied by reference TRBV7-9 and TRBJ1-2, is DTGVSQNPRHKITKRGQNVTFRCDPISEHNRLYWYRQTLGQGPEFLTYFQNEAQLEKSRLLSDRFSAERPKGSFSTLEIQRTEQGDSAMYLCASSLLINYGYTFGSGTRLTVV.

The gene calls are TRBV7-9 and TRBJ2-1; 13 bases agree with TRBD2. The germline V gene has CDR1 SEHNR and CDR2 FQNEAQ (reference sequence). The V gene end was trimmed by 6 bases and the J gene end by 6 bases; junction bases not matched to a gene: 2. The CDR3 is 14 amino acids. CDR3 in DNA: TGTGCCAGCAGACTAGCGGGGGGGACCAATGAGCAGTTCTTC. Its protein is CASRLAGGTNEQFF.

CDR3: CASSVAGAGGAHGYTF. DNA of the CDR3: TGTGCCAGCAGCGTAGCTGGGGCAGGGGGCGCGCATGGCTACACCTTC. V gene TRBV9 combines with J gene TRBJ1-2; 8 nucleotides match TRBD1. The CDR3 sequence is 16 residues long. The germline V gene has CDR1 SGDLS and CDR2 YYNGEE. Unmatched junction bases numbered 10, after V lost 0 bases and J lost 6 bases.

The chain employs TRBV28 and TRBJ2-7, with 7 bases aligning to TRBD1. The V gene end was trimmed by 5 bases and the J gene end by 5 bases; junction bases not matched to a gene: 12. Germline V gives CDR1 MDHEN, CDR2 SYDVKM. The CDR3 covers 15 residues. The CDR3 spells CASSPSRTGLDEQYF. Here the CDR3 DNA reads TGTGCCAGCAGTCCCTCCCGGACAGGTCTAGACGAGCAGTACTTC.

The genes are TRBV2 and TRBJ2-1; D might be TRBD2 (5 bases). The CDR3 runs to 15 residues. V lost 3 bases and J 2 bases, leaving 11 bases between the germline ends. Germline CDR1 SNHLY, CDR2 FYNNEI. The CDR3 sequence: CASSDPRVAYNEQFF. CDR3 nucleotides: TGTGCCAGCAGTGATCCGAGGGTTGCCTACAATGAGCAGTTCTTC.